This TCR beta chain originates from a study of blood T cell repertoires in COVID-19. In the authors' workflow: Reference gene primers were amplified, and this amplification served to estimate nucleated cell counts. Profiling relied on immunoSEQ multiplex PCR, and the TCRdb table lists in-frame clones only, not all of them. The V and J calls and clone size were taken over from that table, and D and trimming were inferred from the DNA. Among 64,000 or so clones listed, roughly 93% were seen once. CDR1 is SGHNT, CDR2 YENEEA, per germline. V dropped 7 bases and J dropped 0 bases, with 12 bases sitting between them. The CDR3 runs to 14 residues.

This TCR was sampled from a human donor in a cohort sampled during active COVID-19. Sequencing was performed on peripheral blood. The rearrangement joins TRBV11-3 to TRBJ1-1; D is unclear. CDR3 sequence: CASTSGQLNTEAFF. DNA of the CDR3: TGTGCCAGCACCTCAGGTCAGCTGAACACTGAAGCTTTCTTT.